Each of the 30 T cell receptor beta chains below was sequenced from the same sample in a study of blood T cell repertoires in COVID-19. Profiled with immunoSEQ multiplex PCR; TCRdb holds only in-frame clones, not every one. The sample carries 60,000 to 70,000 clones, around 82% recorded once. The specimen sequenced was peripheral blood. These receptors came from a man aged 50 or older with active COVID-19.

V is TRBV7-9 and J is TRBJ1-1, with 8 bases lining up with TRBD1. This CDR3 spans 12 amino acids. The trim removed 5 bases at V and 10 bases at J, leaving 6 bases unmatched. Per germline, CDR1 SEHNR and CDR2 FQNEAQ (reference sequence). The CDR3 region is CASSGQGTIAFF. The DNA for the CDR3 is TGTGCCAGCAGCGGACAGGGTACAATAGCTTTCTTT. The full variable domain, its missing parts supplied by reference TRBV7-9 and TRBJ1-1, is DTGVSQNPRHKITKRGQNVTFRCDPISEHNRLYWYRQTLGQGPEFLTYFQNEAQLEKSRLLSDRFSAERPKGSFSTLEIQRTEQGDSAMYLCASSGQGTIAFFGQGTRLTVV.

CDR3 nucleotide sequence: TGTGCCAGCAGCAGGGGAGGGACGTACTCCCAGAGCAATCAGCCCCAGCATTTT. It codes for CASSRGGTYSQSNQPQHF. V gene TRBV21-1 combines with J gene TRBJ1-5. TRBV21-1 is a recognized pseudogene. CDR3 length: 18 residues.

This clone was observed a handful of times. The chain combines TRBV6-5 with TRBJ2-1; no reliable D call. Germline CDR1 is MNHEY and CDR2 is SVGAGI. V gave up 0 bases and J gave up 7 bases, with 7 bases separating them. This CDR3 has 13 residues. Here the CDR3 DNA reads TGTGCCAGCAGTTACTCGAACATTAATGAGCAGTTCTTC. It is translated as CASSYSNINEQFF.

This sequence joins TRBV5-1 and TRBJ1-1, with 8 bases aligning to TRBD1. Germline CDR1 SGHRS, CDR2 YFSETQ. The CDR3 loop spans 14 amino acids. V was clipped by 5 bases and J by 4 bases; unmatched bases: 7. CDR3 DNA: TGCGCCAGCAGTGGACAGGGTCCAAGCACTGAAGCTTTCTTT. Its protein product is CASSGQGPSTEAFF.

The chain uses TRBV7-8 and TRBJ2-7; D is unresolved. Germline-derived CDR1 and CDR2 are SGHVS and FQNEAQ. This CDR3 is built from 15 residues. V lost 2 bases and J 1 base, leaving 12 bases between the germline ends. The CDR3 here is CASSLTSRISYEQYF. In nucleotides, the CDR3 is TGTGCCAGCAGCTTAACGTCGAGAATTTCCTACGAGCAGTACTTC.

V usage is TRBV6-5 and J usage is TRBJ1-1; 10 bases agree with TRBD1. The CDR3 extends over 14 amino acids. Unmatched junction bases numbered 9, after V lost 6 bases and J lost 8 bases. Germline V lookup: CDR1 MNHEY, CDR2 SVGAGI. This CDR3 is CASRQTGGSKEAFF. The DNA of the CDR3 is TGTGCCAGCAGACAGACAGGGGGCAGCAAAGAAGCTTTCTTT.

V is TRBV6-5 and J is TRBJ2-7; 9 bases agree with TRBD2. With V trimmed by 4 bases and J by 2 bases, 6 bases remained unmatched. Germline loops: CDR1 MNHEY, CDR2 SVGAGI. The CDR3 contains 15 residues. The CDR3 nucleotides are TGTGCCAGCAGTTTTAGCGGGAGTGGACCCTACGAGCAGTACTTC. Translated, it gives CASSFSGSGPYEQYF.

The chain carries TRBV3-1 (or the pseudogene TRBV3-2) and TRBJ2-7, with TRBD1 matching 8 bases. Trimming cost V 6 bases and J 3 bases; bases outside gene matches: 7. From germline, CDR1 is LGHDT and CDR2 YNNKEL (reference sequence). This CDR3 comprises 14 residues. CDR3 in amino acids: CASRSGTGVYEQYF. The CDR3 nucleotides read TGTGCCAGCAGATCCGGGACAGGAGTCTACGAGCAGTACTTC.

The rearrangement uses TRBV9 and TRBJ2-5; D possibly corresponds to TRBD1 (5 bases). Germline V gives CDR1 SGDLS, CDR2 YYNGEE. The CDR3 is 14 amino acids. The V end lost 0 bases, the J end lost 1 base, and 7 bases lay between the germline ends. The DNA for the CDR3 is TGTGCCAGCAGCGTAGCAGACAGCCAAGAGACCCAGTACTTC. This encodes CASSVADSQETQYF.

In this sample, this clone turned up many times. The gene calls are TRBV27 and TRBJ2-2, with a tentative D call TRBD1 (5 bases). There are 15 residues in the CDR3. CDR1 is MNHEY, CDR2 SMNVEV, per germline (reference sequence). Trimming removed 7 bases at V and 5 bases at J, with 17 bases between. DNA of the CDR3: TGTGCCAGCACCACCCCAGACAGTATGACCGGGGAGCTGTTTTTT. Translating it yields CASTTPDSMTGELFF.

The V gene is TRBV15, the J gene TRBJ2-1, with 7 bases lining up with TRBD1. In germline, CDR1 is LNHNV, CDR2 YYDKDF (reference sequence). Trimming removed 6 bases from V and 4 bases from J; junction bases left unmatched: 6. The CDR3 runs to 14 residues. CDR3: CATSEGAGYNEQFF. CDR3 DNA: TGTGCCACCAGTGAGGGGGCAGGTTACAATGAGCAGTTCTTC.

This clone was seen only a few times. The V call is TRBV5-1, the J call TRBJ2-3, with D hard to call. The CDR3 spans 14 residues. With 3 bases removed from V and 3 bases from J, the gap between germline ends came to 11 bases. Germline V gene sequence: CDR1 SGHRS, CDR2 YFSETQ. This CDR3 reads CASSSASSTDTQYF. The CDR3 nucleotides read TGCGCCAGCAGCTCTGCGTCTAGTACAGATACGCAGTATTTT.

To note about this clone: Its ends do not fully match the called genes, so a read error is possible. The chain recombines TRBV6-5 with TRBJ2-1; D not certain. Germline CDR1 and CDR2: MNHEY and SVGAGI. The CDR3 is 11 residues long. CDR3 sequence reads: CTSTSLHEQFF. DNA of the CDR3: TGTACCAGCACCTCTCTCCATGAGCAGTTCTTC.

The rearrangement uses TRBV5-1 and TRBJ2-1; D is unresolved. CDR1 and CDR2 (germline): SGHRS, YFSETQ. This CDR3 is 12 amino acids long. Trimming cost V 6 bases and J 0 bases, with 4 bases left between them. The CDR3 coding sequence is TGCGCCAGCATAAACTCCTACAATGAGCAGTTCTTC. Encoded protein: CASINSYNEQFF. The full variable domain, completed using reference TRBV5-1 and TRBJ2-1, is KAGVTQTPRYLIKTRGQQVTLSCSPISGHRSVSWYQQTPGQGLQFLFEYFSETQRNKGNFPGRFSGRQFSNSRSEMNVSTLELGDSALYLCASINSYNEQFFGPGTRLTVL.

This chain joins TRBV7-2 and TRBJ2-1; D is ambiguous. The germline gives CDR1 SGHTA, CDR2 FQGNSA. V was shortened by 5 bases and J by 0 bases, with 5 bases between the two germline ends. The length of the CDR3 is 13 residues. CDR3 sequence reads: CASSPPSYNEQFF. The CDR3 DNA sequence: TGTGCCAGCAGCCCTCCCTCCTACAATGAGCAGTTCTTC.

J is TRBJ2-3 and V is TRBV4-2; 8 bases are shared with TRBD1. V trimming: 2 bases; J trimming: 8 bases; junction bases outside the gene matches: 9. Germline CDR1 is LGHNA and CDR2 is YNFKEQ. This CDR3 has 15 residues. This CDR3 reads CASSQKMDRASTQYF. In DNA, the CDR3 is TGTGCCAGCAGCCAAAAAATGGACAGGGCGAGTACGCAGTATTTT.

The chain uses TRBV9 and TRBJ2-3, with 11 bases lining up with TRBD2. The germline gives CDR1 SGDLS, CDR2 YYNGEE. The CDR3 extends over 17 amino acids. After removal of 4 bases from V and 0 bases from J, the junction contained 7 bases not matched to a gene. The CDR3 nucleotides read TGTGCCAGCAGCTCTTCCGGGACTAGCGGTAGCACAGATACGCAGTATTTT. Its protein is CASSSSGTSGSTDTQYF. Full variable domain (outside the CDR3, taken from reference TRBV9 and TRBJ2-3): DSGVTQTPKHLITATGQRVTLRCSPRSGDLSVYWYQQSLDQGLQFLIQYYNGEERAKGNILERFSAQQFPDLHSELNLSSLELGDSALYFCASSSSGTSGSTDTQYFGPGTRLTVL.

The chain's CDR3 is CASSQELNQPQHF. DNA for the CDR3: TGCGCCAGCAGCCAAGAACTGAATCAGCCCCAGCATTTT. The V gene is TRBV4-3, the J gene TRBJ1-5; D unresolved. Germline V gene sequence: CDR1 LGHNA, CDR2 YSLEER. Trimming took off 0 bases at V and 4 bases at J, with 4 bases between the two ends. This CDR3 region has 13 residues.

This clone was seen only once. The CDR3 DNA reads TGTGCCAGTAGTATCCGCCGGGACAACCAAGAGACCCAGTACTTC. It encodes CASSIRRDNQETQYF. The gene calls are TRBV19 and TRBJ2-5; D is perhaps TRBD1 (6 bases). This CDR3 has 15 amino acids. Looked up from germline, CDR1 is LNHDA and CDR2 is SQIVND (reference sequence). The V gene lost 3 bases and the J gene lost 0 bases, with 11 bases spanning the gap.

This clone was observed a handful of times. Other nucleotide sequences in the sample specify the same CDR3. The chain links TRBV5-4 to TRBJ1-1, with no clear D. Germline CDR1 reads SGHNT; CDR2 reads YYREEE (reference sequence). The CDR3 sequence is 14 residues long. V lost 0 bases to trimming and J lost 3 bases, with 9 bases between them. The CDR3 reads CASSLVPGDTEAFF. CDR3 sequence (DNA): TGTGCCAGCAGCTTGGTTCCCGGGGACACTGAAGCTTTCTTT.

The CDR3 here is CASSDGESSYEQYF. As DNA, the CDR3 is TGTGCCAGCAGTGACGGGGAAAGCTCCTACGAGCAGTACTTC. J is TRBJ2-7 and V is TRBV6-1, with D possibly TRBD2 on 5 matching bases. With 3 bases removed from V and 0 bases from J, the gap between germline ends came to 9 bases. The CDR3 covers 14 residues. Looked up from germline, CDR1 is MNHNS and CDR2 is SASEGT.

The CDR3: CASSPGIYGYTF. The DNA of the CDR3 is TGTGCCAGCAGCCCCGGGATCTATGGCTACACCTTC. The rearrangement joins TRBV11-3 to TRBJ1-2; D ambiguous. Looked up from germline, CDR1 is SGHNT and CDR2 is YENEEA. V shed 5 bases and J shed 4 bases, with 8 bases lying between them. The CDR3 has 12 amino acids.

This rearrangement joins TRBV9 to TRBJ1-5; possible D gene TRBD1, 6 bases. V lost 3 bases and J lost 1, with 11 bases in between. Germline values: CDR1 SGDLS, CDR2 YYNGEE. There are 15 residues in the CDR3. The CDR3 is CASSEGDVSNQPQHF. The CDR3 DNA reads TGTGCCAGCAGCGAGGGGGACGTAAGCAATCAGCCCCAGCATTTT.

This chain joins TRBV2 and TRBJ2-7; a possible D gene is TRBD1 (6 bases). CDR1 and CDR2 (germline): SNHLY, FYNNEI. V dropped 3 bases and J dropped 0 bases, with 9 bases sitting between them. The CDR3 runs 14 residues. The DNA of the CDR3 is TGTGCCAGCAGTGATGGCAGGGGCTCCTACGAGCAGTACTTC. Its protein is CASSDGRGSYEQYF.

This chain links TRBV3-1 (or the pseudogene TRBV3-2) with TRBJ2-2, with unresolved D. The CDR3 extends over 13 amino acids. Trimming shortened V by 0 bases and J by 7 bases, and 6 bases separated the two germline ends. Germline assignment: CDR1 LGHDT and CDR2 YNNKEL (reference sequence). DNA of the CDR3: TGTGCCAGCAGCCAAGAGTCGGTCGGGGAGCTGTTTTTT. This translates into CASSQESVGELFF.

The chain employs TRBV6-5 and TRBJ1-4; no clear D gene. Germline CDR1 reads MNHEY; CDR2 reads SVGAGI. The CDR3 is made up of 15 amino acids. V was cut by 2 bases and J by 1 base, with 8 bases left in between. CDR3 loop: CASSYRAGTNEKLFF. The CDR3 nucleotides are TGTGCCAGCAGTTACAGGGCGGGAACTAATGAAAAACTGTTTTTT.

The chain uses TRBV4-1 and TRBJ1-2; no clear D gene. V dropped 1 base and J dropped 0 bases, with 12 bases sitting between them. From germline, CDR1 is MGHRA and CDR2 YSYEKL. The CDR3 spans 16 residues. The CDR3 region is CASSQGPVGANYGYTF. DNA for the CDR3: TGCGCCAGCAGCCAAGGCCCCGTGGGAGCTAACTATGGCTACACCTTC.

This sequence joins TRBV4-2 and TRBJ1-2; 7 bases are a match to TRBD1. The V gene end was trimmed by 4 bases and the J gene end by 7 bases; junction bases not matched to a gene: 3. The CDR3 totals 12 residues. Germline V gene sequence: CDR1 LGHNA, CDR2 YNFKEQ. DNA for the CDR3: TGTGCCAGCAGCCCGACAGGGTTTGGCTACACCTTC. It yields the protein CASSPTGFGYTF.

V gene TRBV2 combines with J gene TRBJ1-1, with a weak D call TRBD1 (6 bases). The CDR3 runs to 13 residues. V lost 5 bases to trimming and J lost 1 base, with 8 bases between them. Germline V gene lookup returns CDR1 SNHLY and CDR2 FYNNEI. The CDR3 here is CASSIQGNTEAFF. In DNA form, the CDR3 reads TGTGCCAGCAGTATACAGGGGAACACTGAAGCTTTCTTT. Full variable domain (missing parts from reference TRBV2 and TRBJ1-1): EPEVTQTPSHQVTQMGQEVILRCVPISNHLYFYWYRQILGQKVEFLVSFYNNEISEKSEIFDDQFSVERPDGSNFTLKIRSTKLEDSAMYFCASSIQGNTEAFFGQGTRLTVV.

The chain has TRBV12-3 or TRBV12-4 and TRBJ1-5; possibly TRBD1 for D (6 bases). This CDR3 contains 13 residues. Deletions cut 5 bases from V and 7 bases from J, with 12 bases between. CDR3: CASSKDRGQPQHF. In DNA, the CDR3 is TGTGCCAGCAGTAAGGACAGAGGACAGCCCCAGCATTTT.